This is a list of T cell receptor beta chains from one sample in a study of CD8+ T cells in alopecia areata. Sequenced by immunoSEQ multiplex PCR; TCRdb stores in-frame clones only, minus some. In the table there are 40,000 to 45,000 clones, over 85% of which are singletons. Material: CD8+ T cells sorted from blood, obtained at week 24, from a patient treated with tofacitinib. These receptors all stem from a human donor with alopecia areata. Both conserved end residues are part of each CDR3. The D gene is left open where the match is weak. Size is omitted from some rows. Given values are once, few, many or a class for expanded clones.

V gene	D gene	clone size	J gene	CDR3 length	CDR3 DNA	CDR3 protein
TRBV25-1	NA	NA	TRBJ2-1	15	TGTGCCAGCAGTGAAGGGCGGGGTTACCGGAATGAGCAGTTCTTC	CASSEGRGYRNEQFF
TRBV6-6	NA	NA	TRBJ2-1	13	TGTGCCAGCACGGGGGCTTGGAACAATGAGCAGTTCTTC	CASTGAWNNEQFF
TRBV13	TRBD1	once	TRBJ1-5	14	TGTGCCAGCAGTATAGGACAGGGGTGGCAGCCCCAGCATTTT	CASSIGQGWQPQHF
TRBV19	NA	NA	TRBJ1-1	12	TGTGCCAGTAGTATAAGGACGGTTGAAGCTTTCTTT	CASSIRTVEAFF
TRBV4-3	NA	NA	TRBJ2-6	21	TGCGCCAGCAGCCAAGATTGGAAGGTAGAAAGACTTTTCTCTGGGGCCAACGTCCTGACTTTC	CASSQDWKVERLFSGANVLTF
TRBV7-9	TRBD2	NA	TRBJ2-3	16	TGTGCCAGCAGCTTGGCTAGCGGGGACGTTCTGGATACGCAGTATTTT	CASSLASGDVLDTQYF
TRBV7-9	NA	NA	TRBJ2-3	12	TGTGCCAGCAGCTCCCCGTTTGATACGCAGTATTTT	CASSSPFDTQYF
TRBV27	TRBD1	NA	TRBJ2-5	13	TGTGCCAGCAGTTGGACAGGGGAAGAGACCCGGTACTTC	CASSWTGEETRYF
TRBV11-2	NA	NA	TRBJ2-7	13	TGTGCCAGCAGCTTAGAGTTGGCCTACGAGCAGTACTTC	CASSLELAYEQYF
TRBV28	NA	NA	TRBJ1-1	17	TGTGCCAGCAGTACTACCCCGGGTGTCGAAAGAGGGGCTGAAGCTTTCTTT	CASSTTPGVERGAEAFF
TRBV7-3	TRBD1	few	TRBJ2-3	15	TGTGCCAGCAGCTCACAGGGGGCTGGTGCAGATACGCAGTATTTT	CASSSQGAGADTQYF
TRBV28	TRBD2	NA	TRBJ2-5	15	TGTGCCAGTTCAAGACTAGCGGAGATCCAAGAGACCCAGTACTTC	CASSRLAEIQETQYF
TRBV5-4	NA	NA	TRBJ2-7	13	TGTGCCAGCAGCTTGGCTTCTGGATACGAGCAGTACTTC	CASSLASGYEQYF
TRBV7-9	NA	NA	TRBJ2-2	14	TGTGCCAGCAGCACGACTGGGAACACCGGGGAGCTGTTTTTT	CASSTTGNTGELFF
TRBV4-1	TRBD2	NA	TRBJ2-1	15	TGCGCCAGCAGCCAAGTGGGGGGGGCCTACAATGAGCAGTTCTTC	CASSQVGGAYNEQFF
TRBV27	NA	once	TRBJ2-7	14	TGTGCCAGCAGTTCAGGAGGGGAAGGCTACGAGCAGTACTTC	CASSSGGEGYEQYF
TRBV29-1	NA	once	TRBJ2-5	13	TGCAGCGTTATTTCGGACAGTAGAGAGACCCAGTACTTC	CSVISDSRETQYF
TRBV11-1	NA	NA	TRBJ2-7	14	TGTGCCAGCAGCTTTGGTTCGGGGTCCTACGAGCAGTACTTC	CASSFGSGSYEQYF
TRBV11-2	NA	NA	TRBJ2-1	11	TGTGCCAGCAGCTTAGGGGGAGAGCAGTTCTTC	CASSLGGEQFF
TRBV4-1	NA	few	TRBJ2-6	16	TGCGCCAGCAGCCCACATAGTTCCTCTGGGGCCAACGTCCTGACTTTC	CASSPHSSSGANVLTF
TRBV7-9	NA	NA	TRBJ2-1	15	TGTGCCAGCAGCTTACAGGGGTTCTCCTACAATGAGCAGTTCTTC	CASSLQGFSYNEQFF
TRBV29-1	TRBD1	NA	TRBJ2-1	13	TGCAGCGTGCTGACAGGGGGCTACAATGAGCAGTTCTTC	CSVLTGGYNEQFF
TRBV7-9	NA	once	TRBJ1-1	12	TGTGCCAGCAGCCCACCAAGGACTGAAGCTTTCTTT	CASSPPRTEAFF
TRBV12-5	NA	NA	TRBJ2-1	15	TGTGCTAGTGGTTTGGTTACGGGGGGCGTAAATGAGCAGTTCTTC	CASGLVTGGVNEQFF